This T cell receptor (beta chain) was sequenced for a study of T cell changes during pregnancy in multiple sclerosis. Repertoires were generated with immunoSEQ multiplex PCR, while TCRdb's copy carries only in-frame clones and drops some. The repertoire holds 30,000 to 35,000 clones, with around 90% as singletons. This clone is a singleton in its sample. Material: CD4+ T cells from peripheral blood mononuclear cells, obtained in the third trimester of pregnancy. The TCR comes from a female donor in good health, enrolled as a control in a pregnancy study.

The CDR3 nucleotides are TGTGCCAGTACCGGACAGGGAGGGAACACTGAAGCTTTCTTT. It encodes CASTGQGGNTEAFF. The chain uses TRBV19 and TRBJ1-1, with TRBD1 matching over 8 bases. CDR1 is LNHDA, CDR2 SQIVND, per germline (reference sequence). CDR3 length equals 14 residues. J lost 1 base, V lost 7 bases, and 5 bases had no gene match.